One sample yielded the 14 T cell receptor beta chains listed below, sequenced in a study of blood T cell repertoires in COVID-19 (TCRdb year 2020). Library creation used the immunoSEQ multiplex PCR assay. Imported from immuneACCESS, the table was reduced by TCRdb to in-frame sequences with V and J called. These copies leave out some clones; in studies compared against another copy, an unresolved V gene accounts for under half, and the cause of the remainder is not known. The sample data list nearly 110,000 clones, and 60% to 80% of these were observed just once. The top ten clones comprise more than 0.8% of the sample. Sequencing was done on a sample of peripheral blood. The receptors originated from a human donor with acute or convalescent COVID-19. The donor label of this sample is uncertain.

This clone showed up just once. The CDR3 loop reads CATSDGLADYNEQFF. In DNA, the CDR3 is TGTGCCACCAGTGATGGTCTAGCGGACTACAATGAGCAGTTCTTC. The chain uses TRBV24-1 and TRBJ2-1; 7 positions agree with TRBD2. The CDR3 extends over 15 amino acids. Germline V gives CDR1 KGHDR, CDR2 SFDVKD. The V gene end was trimmed by 3 bases and the J gene end by 3 bases; junction bases not matched to a gene: 4.

The chain recombines TRBV5-1 with TRBJ1-2; D is possibly TRBD1 (5 bases). The CDR3 consists of 13 residues. The germline CDR1 and CDR2 sequences are SGHRS and YFSETQ. V lost 3 bases to trimming and J lost 4 bases, with 10 bases between them. The CDR3 coding sequence is TGCGCCAGCAGCTACGATAGGGGCTATGGCTACACCTTC. This translates into CASSYDRGYGYTF.

This rearrangement joins TRBV7-2 to TRBJ1-1; D might be TRBD1 (6 bases). Trimming shortened V by 5 bases and J by 8 bases, and 15 bases separated the two germline ends. Germline V CDR1 and CDR2: SGHTA, FQGNSA. The CDR3 extends over 13 amino acids. The CDR3 region is CASSDTGGPEAFF. The DNA of the CDR3 is TGTGCCAGCAGCGATACGGGGGGGCCGGAAGCTTTCTTT.

CDR3 in DNA: TGTGCCAGTAGACCGAGGGGGTGGACATTTCGGGACACCGGGGAGCTGTTTTTT. Amino acids: CASRPRGWTFRDTGELFF. This chain connects TRBV19 to TRBJ2-2; weak D call: TRBD1 (6 bases). The V gene's germline CDR1 is LNHDA and CDR2 SQIVND (reference sequence). The CDR3 length is 18 residues. V was pared by 6 bases and J by 3 bases, with 23 bases between.

The chain employs TRBV5-1 and TRBJ2-5; maybe TRBD1 (5 bases). Germline CDR1 and CDR2: SGHRS and YFSETQ. V was pared by 3 bases and J by 5 bases, with 20 bases between. This CDR3 has 16 residues. The CDR3 nucleotides are TGCGCCAGCAGCTACGATGTGAGCAGGGCTAAGGAGACCCAGTACTTC. This sequence encodes CASSYDVSRAKETQYF. Variable domain in full (rest from reference TRBV5-1 and TRBJ2-5): KAGVTQTPRYLIKTRGQQVTLSCSPISGHRSVSWYQQTPGQGLQFLFEYFSETQRNKGNFPGRFSGRQFSNSRSEMNVSTLELGDSALYLCASSYDVSRAKETQYFGPGTRLLVL.

This chain uses TRBV11-2 with TRBJ1-6, with 9 positions matching TRBD1. CDR3 size: 15 residues. The trim removed 5 bases at V and 6 bases at J, leaving 5 bases unmatched. Germline CDR1 SGHAT, CDR2 FQNNGV. CDR3 in DNA: TGTGCCAGCAGCCTACAGGGGGCAGGTAATTCACCCCTCCACTTT. Translation gives CASSLQGAGNSPLHF.

The chain links TRBV3-1 (or the pseudogene TRBV3-2) to TRBJ2-3, with 11 bases matching TRBD2. CDR3 length: 17 amino acids. Germline trimming cut 4 bases from V and 0 bases from J; bases unmatched to any gene: 6. CDR1 LGHDT and CDR2 YNNKEL come from the germline V gene (reference sequence). CDR3 amino acids: CASSPLRLAGSTDTQYF. Here the CDR3 DNA reads TGTGCCAGCAGCCCCCTACGACTAGCGGGGAGCACAGATACGCAGTATTTT.

This clone was picked up a small number of times. The rearrangement uses TRBV4-1 and TRBJ1-1; D ambiguous. V shed 4 bases and J shed 1 base, with 13 bases lying between them. The CDR3 loop spans 15 amino acids. Germline V lookup: CDR1 MGHRA, CDR2 YSYEKL. Here the CDR3 reads CASSPTSPRNTEAFF. The CDR3 nucleotides are TGCGCCAGCAGCCCCACCTCCCCTAGGAACACTGAAGCTTTCTTT.

The V call is TRBV7-9, the J call TRBJ2-1; D perhaps matches TRBD1 (6 bases). The V and J ends lost 2 bases and 8 bases respectively, with 13 bases between them. The CDR3 is 14 residues long. Germline V gene sequence: CDR1 SEHNR, CDR2 FQNEAQ (reference sequence). The CDR3 protein is CASSLTTGLHEQFF. The CDR3 region has the DNA TGTGCCAGCAGCTTAACTACAGGGTTGCATGAGCAGTTCTTC. Supplemented by reference TRBV7-9 and TRBJ2-1, the full variable domain reads DTGVSQNPRHKITKRGQNVTFRCDPISEHNRLYWYRQTLGQGPEFLTYFQNEAQLEKSRLLSDRFSAERPKGSFSTLEIQRTEQGDSAMYLCASSLTTGLHEQFFGPGTRLTVL.

This clone was detected once. The chain has TRBV6-5 and TRBJ2-4, with D possibly TRBD2 on 5 matching bases. The V and J ends lost 6 bases and 13 bases respectively, with 19 bases between them. Germline V gives CDR1 MNHEY, CDR2 SVGAGI. The CDR3 loop spans 13 amino acids. The CDR3, as DNA: TGTGCCAGCAGACCCGGGGTTACGTCCCCACAGTACTTC. It is translated as CASRPGVTSPQYF.

The chain has TRBV29-1 and TRBJ2-1; no firm D call. The V end was cut by 4 bases, the J end by 5 bases, with 12 bases between. CDR1 and CDR2 from the germline V gene are SQVTM and ANQGSEA. The CDR3 has 13 amino acids. DNA of the CDR3: TGCAGCGTTGTGTTACAGTTACACAATGAGCAGTTCTTC. This encodes CSVVLQLHNEQFF.

Only a few counts were recorded for this clone. This chain joins TRBV4-1 and TRBJ2-1; 7 positions match TRBD2. This CDR3 is built from 13 residues. CDR1 is MGHRA, CDR2 YSYEKL, per germline. V shed 6 bases and J 5 bases; nucleotides not matched to a gene: 4. CDR3 sequence (DNA): TGCGCCAGCAGTCGCGGGACTAACAATGAGCAGTTCTTC. It encodes CASSRGTNNEQFF.

This clone came up a few times. The V call is TRBV18, the J call TRBJ1-3, with D tentatively TRBD1 (5 bases). Germline V gives CDR1 KGHSH, CDR2 LQKENI. This CDR3 has 15 residues. The V gene lost 0 bases and the J gene lost 4 bases, with 10 bases spanning the gap. Here the CDR3 reads CASSPPGAGGNTIYF. The CDR3 bases are TGTGCCAGCTCACCACCAGGGGCCGGGGGAAACACCATATATTTT.

The rearrangement uses TRBV7-2 and TRBJ2-7, with D possibly TRBD2 on 6 matching bases. The germline CDR1 and CDR2 sequences are SGHTA and FQGNSA. Trimming left V 2 bases short and J 0 bases short, with 17 bases between. The CDR3 runs 17 residues. The CDR3 sequence is CASSLTSGTYISYEQYF. Written as DNA, the CDR3 is TGTGCCAGCAGCTTAACTTCCGGGACTTACATCTCCTACGAGCAGTACTTC.